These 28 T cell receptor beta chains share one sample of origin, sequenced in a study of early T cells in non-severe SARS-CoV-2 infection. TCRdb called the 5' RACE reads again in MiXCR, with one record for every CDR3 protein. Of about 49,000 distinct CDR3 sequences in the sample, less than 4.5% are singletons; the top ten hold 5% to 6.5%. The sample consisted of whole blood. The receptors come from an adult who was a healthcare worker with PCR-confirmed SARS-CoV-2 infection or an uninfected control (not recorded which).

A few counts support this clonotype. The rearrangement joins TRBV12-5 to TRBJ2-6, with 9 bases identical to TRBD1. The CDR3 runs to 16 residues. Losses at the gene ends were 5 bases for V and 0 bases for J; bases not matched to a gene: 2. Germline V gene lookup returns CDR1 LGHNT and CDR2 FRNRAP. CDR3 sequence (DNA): TGTGCTAGTGGTCCGGACAGGGGCTCTGGGGCCAACGTCCTGACTTTC. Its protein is CASGPDRGSGANVLTF.

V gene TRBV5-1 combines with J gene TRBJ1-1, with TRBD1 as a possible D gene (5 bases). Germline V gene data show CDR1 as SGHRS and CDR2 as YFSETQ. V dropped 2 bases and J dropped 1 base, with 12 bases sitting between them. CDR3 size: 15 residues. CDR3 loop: CASSFPGRENTEAFF. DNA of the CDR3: TGCGCCAGCAGCTTCCCGGGCAGGGAGAACACTGAAGCTTTCTTT.

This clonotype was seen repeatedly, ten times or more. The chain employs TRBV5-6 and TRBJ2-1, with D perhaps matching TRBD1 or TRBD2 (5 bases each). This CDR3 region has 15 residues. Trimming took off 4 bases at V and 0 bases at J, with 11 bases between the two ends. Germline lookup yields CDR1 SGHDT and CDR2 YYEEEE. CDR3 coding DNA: TGTGCCAGCAGCCCGGGGCCGATCTCCTACAATGAGCAGTTCTTC. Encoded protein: CASSPGPISYNEQFF.

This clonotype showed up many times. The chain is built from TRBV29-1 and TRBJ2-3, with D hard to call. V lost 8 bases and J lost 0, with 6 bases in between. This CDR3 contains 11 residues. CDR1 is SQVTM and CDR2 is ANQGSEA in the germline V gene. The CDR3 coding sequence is TGCAGCTCCCTTAGCACAGATACGCAGTATTTT. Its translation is CSSLSTDTQYF.

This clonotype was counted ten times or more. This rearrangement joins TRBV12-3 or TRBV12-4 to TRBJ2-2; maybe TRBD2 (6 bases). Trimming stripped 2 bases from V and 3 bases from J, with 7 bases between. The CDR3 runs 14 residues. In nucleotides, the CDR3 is TGTGCCAGCAGTTTATCTAGCGACACCGGGGAGCTGTTTTTT. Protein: CASSLSSDTGELFF.

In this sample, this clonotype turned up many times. The CDR3 bases are TGTGCCAGCTCAAACAGGGGATTGGCGGGGACTGAAGCTTTCTTT. This translates into CASSNRGLAGTEAFF. J is TRBJ1-1 and V is TRBV6-1, with 7 bases identical to TRBD1. Looked up from germline, CDR1 is MNHNS and CDR2 is SASEGT. CDR3 size: 15 residues. V lost 8 bases, J lost 5 bases, and 14 bases stayed unmatched.

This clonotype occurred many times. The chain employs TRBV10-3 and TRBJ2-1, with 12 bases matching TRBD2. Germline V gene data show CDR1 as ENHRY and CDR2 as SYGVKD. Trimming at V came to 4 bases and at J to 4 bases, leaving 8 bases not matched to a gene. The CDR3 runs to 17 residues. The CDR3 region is CAISGGLAGPGYNEQFF. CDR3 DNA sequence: TGTGCCATCAGTGGGGGACTAGCGGGTCCCGGATACAATGAGCAGTTCTTC.

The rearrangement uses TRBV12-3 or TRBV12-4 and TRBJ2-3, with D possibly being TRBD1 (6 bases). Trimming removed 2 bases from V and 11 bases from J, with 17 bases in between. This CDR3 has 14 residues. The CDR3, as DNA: TGTGCCAGCAGTTTAACTACGGACAGCCTAGGGCAGTATTTT. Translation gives CASSLTTDSLGQYF.

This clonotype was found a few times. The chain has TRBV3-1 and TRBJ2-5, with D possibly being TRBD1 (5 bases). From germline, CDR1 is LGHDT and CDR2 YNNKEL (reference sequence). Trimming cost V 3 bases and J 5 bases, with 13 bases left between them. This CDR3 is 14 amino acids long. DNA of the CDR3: TGTGCCAGCAGCCAGACAGCAGCTAGGGAGACCCAGTACTTC. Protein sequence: CASSQTAARETQYF.

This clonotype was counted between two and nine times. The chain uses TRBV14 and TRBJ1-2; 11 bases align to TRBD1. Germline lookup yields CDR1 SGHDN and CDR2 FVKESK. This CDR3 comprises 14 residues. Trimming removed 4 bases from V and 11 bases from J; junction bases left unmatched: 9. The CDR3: CASSPRDRGDRYTF. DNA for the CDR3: TGTGCCAGCAGCCCGCGGGACAGGGGGGATCGGTACACCTTC.

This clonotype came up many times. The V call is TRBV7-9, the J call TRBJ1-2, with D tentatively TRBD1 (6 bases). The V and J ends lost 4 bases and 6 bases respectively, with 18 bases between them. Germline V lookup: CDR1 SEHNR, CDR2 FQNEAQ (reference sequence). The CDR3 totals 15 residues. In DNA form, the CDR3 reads TGTGCCAGCAGCTCCTCTCCCGGGGGGGGCGATGGCTACACCTTC. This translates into CASSSSPGGGDGYTF.

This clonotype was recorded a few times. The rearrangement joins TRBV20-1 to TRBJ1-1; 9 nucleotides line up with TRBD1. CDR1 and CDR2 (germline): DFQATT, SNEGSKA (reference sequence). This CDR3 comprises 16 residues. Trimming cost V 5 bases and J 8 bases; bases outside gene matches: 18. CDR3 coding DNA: TGCAGTGCTGGCGGTGGCCGCACAGGGGGCTCACGCGAAGCTTTCTTT. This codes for CSAGGGRTGGSREAFF.

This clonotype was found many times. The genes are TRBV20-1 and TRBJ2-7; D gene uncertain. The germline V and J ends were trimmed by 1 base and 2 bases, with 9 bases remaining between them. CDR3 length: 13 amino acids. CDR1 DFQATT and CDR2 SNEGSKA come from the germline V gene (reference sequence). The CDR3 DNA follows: TGCAGTGCTAGAGGCAGCGATACCTACGAGCAGTACTTC. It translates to CSARGSDTYEQYF.

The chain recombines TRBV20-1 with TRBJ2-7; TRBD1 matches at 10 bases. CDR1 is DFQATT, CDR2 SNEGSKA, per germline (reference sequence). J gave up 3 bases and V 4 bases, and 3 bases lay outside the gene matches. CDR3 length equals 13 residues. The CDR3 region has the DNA TGCAGTGCTACAGGACAGGGGGTCTACGAGCAGTACTTC. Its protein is CSATGQGVYEQYF.

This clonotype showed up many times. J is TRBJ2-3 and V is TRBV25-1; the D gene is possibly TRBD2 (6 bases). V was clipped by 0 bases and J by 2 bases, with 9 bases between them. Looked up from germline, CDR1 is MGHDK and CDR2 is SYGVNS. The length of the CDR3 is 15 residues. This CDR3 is CASSEYWGVTDTQYF. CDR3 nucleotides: TGTGCCAGCAGTGAATATTGGGGGGTCACAGATACGCAGTATTTT. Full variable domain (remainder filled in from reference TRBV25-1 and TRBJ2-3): EADIYQTPRYLVIGTGKKITLECSQTMGHDKMYWYQQDPGMELHLIHYSYGVNSTEKGDLSSESTVSRIRTEHFPLTLESARPSHTSQYLCASSEYWGVTDTQYFGPGTRLTVL.

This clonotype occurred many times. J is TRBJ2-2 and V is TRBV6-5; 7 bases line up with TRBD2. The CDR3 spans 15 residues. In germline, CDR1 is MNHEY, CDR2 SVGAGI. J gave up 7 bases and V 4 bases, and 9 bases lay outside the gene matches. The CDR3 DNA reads TGTGCCAGCAGTTTCGAGGGAGGGCCTATCGGGGAGCTGTTTTTT. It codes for CASSFEGGPIGELFF.

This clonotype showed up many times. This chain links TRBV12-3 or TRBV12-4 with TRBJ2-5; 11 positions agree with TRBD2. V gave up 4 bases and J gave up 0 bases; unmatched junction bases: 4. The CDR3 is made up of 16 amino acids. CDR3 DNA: TGTGCCAGCAGTTCCGGACTAGCGGGCTACCAAGAGACCCAGTACTTC. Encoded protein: CASSSGLAGYQETQYF.

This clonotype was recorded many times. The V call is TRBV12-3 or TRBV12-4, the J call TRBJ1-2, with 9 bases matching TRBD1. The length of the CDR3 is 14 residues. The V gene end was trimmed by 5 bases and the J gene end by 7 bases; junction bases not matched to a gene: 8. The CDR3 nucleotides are TGTGCCAGCAGTCCGGCGGGACAGGGTAGTGGCTACACCTTC. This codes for CASSPAGQGSGYTF.

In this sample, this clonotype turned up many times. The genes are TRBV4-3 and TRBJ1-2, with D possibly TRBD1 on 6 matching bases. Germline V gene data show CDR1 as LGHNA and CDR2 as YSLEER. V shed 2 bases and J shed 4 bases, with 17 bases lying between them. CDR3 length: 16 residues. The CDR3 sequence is CASSQSRQADSYGYTF. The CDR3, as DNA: TGCGCCAGCAGCCAATCCCGACAGGCCGATTCCTATGGCTACACCTTC.

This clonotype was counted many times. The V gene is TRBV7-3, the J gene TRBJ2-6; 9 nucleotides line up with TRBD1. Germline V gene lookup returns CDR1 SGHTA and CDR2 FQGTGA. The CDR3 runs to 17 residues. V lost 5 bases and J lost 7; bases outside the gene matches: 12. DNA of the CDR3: TGTGCCAGCAGCCCCCGGACAGGGGAATTAGGTGCCAACGTCCTGACTTTC. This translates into CASSPRTGELGANVLTF.

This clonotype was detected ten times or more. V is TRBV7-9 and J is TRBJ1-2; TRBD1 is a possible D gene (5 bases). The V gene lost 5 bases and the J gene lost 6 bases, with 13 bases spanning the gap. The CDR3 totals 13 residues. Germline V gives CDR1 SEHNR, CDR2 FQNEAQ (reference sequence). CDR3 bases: TGTGCCAGCAGCCATACGGGGGTTGATGGCTACACCTTC. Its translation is CASSHTGVDGYTF.

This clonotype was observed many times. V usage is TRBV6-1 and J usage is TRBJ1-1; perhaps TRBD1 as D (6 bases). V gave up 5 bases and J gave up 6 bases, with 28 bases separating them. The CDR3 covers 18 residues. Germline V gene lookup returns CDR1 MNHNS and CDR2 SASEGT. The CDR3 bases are TGTGCCAGCAGTTCCCAAAGGGGGGGGCTCTTTATCTTATCTGAAGCTTTCTTT. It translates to CASSSQRGGLFILSEAFF.

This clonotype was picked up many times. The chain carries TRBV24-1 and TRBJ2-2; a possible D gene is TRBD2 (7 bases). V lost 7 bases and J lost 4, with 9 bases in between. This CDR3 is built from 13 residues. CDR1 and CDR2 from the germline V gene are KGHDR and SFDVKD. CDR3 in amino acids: CATRRGGTGELFF. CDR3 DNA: TGTGCCACCAGGAGGGGGGGCACCGGGGAGCTGTTTTTT.

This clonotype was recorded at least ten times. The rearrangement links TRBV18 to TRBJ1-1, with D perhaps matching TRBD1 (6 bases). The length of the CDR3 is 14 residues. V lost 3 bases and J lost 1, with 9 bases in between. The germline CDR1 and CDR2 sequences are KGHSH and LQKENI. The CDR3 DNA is TGTGCCAGCTCACCCACGACAGGGAACACTGAAGCTTTCTTT. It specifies CASSPTTGNTEAFF.

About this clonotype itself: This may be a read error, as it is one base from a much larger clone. The chain's CDR3 is CNVIPGQASATQYF. DNA for the CDR3: TGCAACGTCATCCCCGGACAGGCATCCGCGACCCAGTACTTC. The rearrangement uses TRBV29-1 and TRBJ2-5; TRBD1 matches at 7 bases. CDR1 is SQVTM and CDR2 is ANQGSEA in the germline V gene. The CDR3 contains 14 residues.

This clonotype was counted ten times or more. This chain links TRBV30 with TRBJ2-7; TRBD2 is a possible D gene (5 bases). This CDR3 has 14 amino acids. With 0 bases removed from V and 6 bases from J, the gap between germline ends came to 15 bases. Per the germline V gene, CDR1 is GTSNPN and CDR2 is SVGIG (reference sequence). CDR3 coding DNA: TGTGCCTGGAGTGTACTAGTATTGTCGTCCGAGCAGTACTTC. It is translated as CAWSVLVLSSEQYF.

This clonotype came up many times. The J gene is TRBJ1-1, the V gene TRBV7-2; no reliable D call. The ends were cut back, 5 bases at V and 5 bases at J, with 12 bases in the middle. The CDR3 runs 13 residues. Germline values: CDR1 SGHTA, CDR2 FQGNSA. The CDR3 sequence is CASSPQMGTEAFF. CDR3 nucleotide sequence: TGTGCCAGCAGCCCTCAAATGGGGACTGAAGCTTTCTTT.

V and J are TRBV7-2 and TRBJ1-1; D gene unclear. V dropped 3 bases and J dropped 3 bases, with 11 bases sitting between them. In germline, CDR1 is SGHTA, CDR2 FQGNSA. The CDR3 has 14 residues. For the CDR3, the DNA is TGTGCCAGCAGCTTTGGGGTAATTTACACTGAAGCTTTCTTT. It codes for CASSFGVIYTEAFF.